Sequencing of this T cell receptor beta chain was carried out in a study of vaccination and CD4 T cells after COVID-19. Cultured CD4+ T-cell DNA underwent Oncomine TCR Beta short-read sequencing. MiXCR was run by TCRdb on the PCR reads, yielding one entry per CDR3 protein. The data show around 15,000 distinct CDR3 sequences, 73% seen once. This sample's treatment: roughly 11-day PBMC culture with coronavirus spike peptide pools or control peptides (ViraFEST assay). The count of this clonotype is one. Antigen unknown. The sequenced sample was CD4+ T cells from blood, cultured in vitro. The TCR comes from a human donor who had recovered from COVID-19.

The CDR3 sequence: CASAPTGVPYNEQFF. The CDR3 bases are TGTGCCAGCGCACCCACAGGGGTCCCCTACAATGAGCAGTTCTTC. This sequence joins TRBV6-1 and TRBJ2-1; 7 bases map to TRBD1. V lost 8 bases and J lost 2; bases outside the gene matches: 9. The germline V gene has CDR1 MNHNS and CDR2 SASEGT. The CDR3 spans 15 residues.